Listed here are 27 T cell receptor beta chains from one sample, sequenced in a study of blood T cells in healthy people across ages. The second PCR ran about 7 to 12 cycles with a sample-barcoded 5' primer and J-beta primers. TCRdb re-derived calls from the 5' RACE reads in MiXCR, one entry per CDR3 protein. The sample has about 680,000 distinct CDR3 sequences, about 52% seen once; the top ten hold about a third. The specimen was blood. All receptors derive from a woman aged 55-69 years in good health.

The chain employs TRBV10-3 and TRBJ2-1; 9 nucleotides align to TRBD2. Germline CDR1 reads ENHRY; CDR2 reads SYGVKD. After removal of 4 bases from V and 8 bases from J, the junction contained 9 bases not matched to a gene. The CDR3 is 15 amino acids. The CDR3 reads CAISVGSGSYDEQFF. The CDR3 DNA reads TGTGCCATCAGTGTAGGTAGCGGGAGTTATGATGAGCAGTTCTTC.

The V and J genes are TRBV25-1 and TRBJ2-1; D ambiguous. Trimming pared 4 bases from V and 8 bases from J, leaving 9 bases between. The length of the CDR3 is 12 residues. In germline, CDR1 is MGHDK, CDR2 SYGVNS. Here the CDR3 DNA reads TGTGCCAGCAGTGCAGTTTTGGATGAGCAGTTCTTC. As protein: CASSAVLDEQFF.

This sequence joins TRBV12-3 or TRBV12-4 and TRBJ2-7; 12 bases line up with TRBD2. The trim removed 1 base at V and 6 bases at J, leaving 10 bases unmatched. The CDR3 extends over 17 amino acids. As DNA, the CDR3 is TGTGCCAGCAGTTTAGGTACTAGCGGGAGGCGCGGGGGCGAGCAGTACTTC. Protein product: CASSLGTSGRRGGEQYF.

The chain links TRBV7-8 to TRBJ2-5; the D gene is possibly TRBD1 (6 bases). The CDR3 totals 16 residues. The germline gives CDR1 SGHVS, CDR2 FQNEAQ. Trimming took 1 base from V and 5 from J, leaving 17 bases between them. In DNA form, the CDR3 reads TGTGCCAGCAGCTTAGTCCAGGTCAGGGGTTGGGAGACCCAGTACTTC. Amino acids: CASSLVQVRGWETQYF.

The chain recombines TRBV20-1 with TRBJ1-6, with TRBD1 identical over 8 bases. The CDR3 has 14 residues. CDR1 is DFQATT, CDR2 SNEGSKA, per germline (reference sequence). Unmatched junction bases numbered 13, after V lost 6 bases and J lost 12 bases. CDR3 in DNA: TGCAGTGCCCGCGCCGACAGGGGAGGTTTACCCCTCCACTTT. Its translation is CSARADRGGLPLHF.

This sequence joins TRBV20-1 and TRBJ1-6; D not certain. The CDR3 spans 13 residues. The V gene's germline CDR1 is DFQATT and CDR2 SNEGSKA (reference sequence). V was shortened by 0 bases and J by 10 bases, with 10 bases between the two germline ends. The CDR3 sequence is CSARDRDSSPLHF. CDR3 nucleotide sequence: TGCAGTGCTAGAGATCGAGATTCGTCACCCCTCCACTTT.

In its sample, this clonotype was seen a few times. The rearrangement uses TRBV27 and TRBJ2-5, with 15 nucleotides matching TRBD2. Germline trimming cut 5 bases from V and 1 base from J; bases unmatched to any gene: 5. This CDR3 is 17 amino acids long. The germline gives CDR1 MNHEY, CDR2 SMNVEV (reference sequence). DNA for the CDR3: TGTGCCAGCAGTAGGACTAGCGGGAGGGCCTTCCAAGAGACCCAGTACTTC. Protein product: CASSRTSGRAFQETQYF.

Only one count was recorded for this clonotype. The rearrangement joins TRBV5-1 to TRBJ2-3; 7 positions agree with TRBD2. This CDR3 has 15 amino acids. V shed 0 bases and J 2 bases; nucleotides not matched to a gene: 3. The germline gives CDR1 SGHRS, CDR2 YFSETQ. DNA of the CDR3: TGCGCCAGCAGCTTGGTAAGCGGGAACACAGATACGCAGTATTTT. It codes for CASSLVSGNTDTQYF.

As DNA, the CDR3 is TGTGCCAGCAGCGTAAAGGTGGAGGGCGAAAAACTGTTTTTT. Amino acids: CASSVKVEGEKLFF. This sequence joins TRBV9 and TRBJ1-4; no clear D. The CDR3 covers 14 residues. Trimming pared 1 base from V and 8 bases from J, leaving 12 bases between. CDR1 and CDR2 (germline): SGDLS, YYNGEE.

This clonotype appeared once. This chain links TRBV7-2 with TRBJ2-7; TRBD2 aligns across 7 bases. Trimming at V came to 5 bases and at J to 11 bases, leaving 12 bases not matched to a gene. CDR3 size: 13 residues. Germline V gives CDR1 SGHTA, CDR2 FQGNSA. The CDR3 sequence: CASSESPRAGEYF. The CDR3 DNA is TGTGCCAGCAGCGAATCTCCTCGGGCGGGGGAGTACTTC. Looking up the rest from reference TRBV7-2 and TRBJ2-7 gives the full variable domain: GAGVSQSPSNKVTEKGKDVELRCDPISGHTALYWYRQSLGQGLEFLIYFQGNSAPDKSGLPSDRFSAERTGGSVSTLTIQRTQQEDSAVYLCASSESPRAGEYFGPGTRLTVT.

The rearrangement uses TRBV27 and TRBJ2-5; 11 bases fit TRBD2. The DNA end is a closer match to TRBJ2-7, so the J assignment may be wrong. The CDR3 contains 16 residues. Germline V gives CDR1 MNHEY, CDR2 SMNVEV (reference sequence). CDR3 DNA: TGTGCCAGCAGTTTACTAGCGGGAGGACAGCCCGCCGAGCAGTACTTC. Its translation: CASSLLAGGQPAEQYF.

This clonotype was observed a handful of times. The gene calls are TRBV14 and TRBJ2-5; D may be TRBD1 (6 bases). The J call may be incorrect, as the DNA end agrees better with TRBJ2-7. Germline loops: CDR1 SGHDN, CDR2 FVKESK. CDR3 length equals 13 residues. The CDR3 loop reads CASSQAGVNEQYF. The CDR3 DNA is TGTGCCAGCAGCCAAGCAGGGGTCAACGAGCAGTACTTC.

The chain uses TRBV2 and TRBJ2-2; D unresolved. The CDR3 loop spans 12 amino acids. V lost 4 bases and J lost 6, with 6 bases in between. Germline-derived CDR1 and CDR2 are SNHLY and FYNNEI. In DNA, the CDR3 is TGTGCCAGCAGTGTGCAAGCCGGGGAGCTGTTTTTT. Translated: CASSVQAGELFF. The full variable domain, its missing parts supplied by reference TRBV2 and TRBJ2-2, is EPEVTQTPSHQVTQMGQEVILRCVPISNHLYFYWYRQILGQKVEFLVSFYNNEISEKSEIFDDQFSVERPDGSNFTLKIRSTKLEDSAMYFCASSVQAGELFFGEGSRLTVL.

This clonotype was recorded a few times. The J gene is TRBJ2-5, the V gene TRBV10-3, with D perhaps being TRBD1 or TRBD2 (5 bases each). The germline V and J ends were trimmed by 0 bases and 4 bases, with 9 bases remaining between them. The CDR3 spans 14 residues. Germline assignment: CDR1 ENHRY and CDR2 SYGVKD. CDR3 DNA sequence: TGTGCCATCAGTGAGTCGATCGGGGCAGAGACCCAGTACTTC. This encodes CAISESIGAETQYF.

This sequence joins TRBV12-3 or TRBV12-4 and TRBJ1-4; the D gene is possibly TRBD1 (5 bases). Trimming cost V 3 bases and J 11 bases, with 13 bases left between them. The length of the CDR3 is 13 residues. CDR3 residues: CASSFSGAQKLFF. Written as DNA, the CDR3 is TGTGCCAGCAGTTTTTCCGGGGCGCAGAAACTGTTTTTT.

This chain joins TRBV9 and TRBJ1-1; perhaps TRBD1 as D (5 bases). Germline CDR1 is SGDLS and CDR2 is YYNGEE. This CDR3 contains 15 residues. The ends were cut back, 1 base at V and 2 bases at J, with 12 bases in the middle. Here the CDR3 DNA reads TGTGCCAGCAGCGTACAGGGCTTGGATAACACTGAAGCTTTCTTT. Translating it yields CASSVQGLDNTEAFF. Variable domain in full (rest from reference TRBV9 and TRBJ1-1): DSGVTQTPKHLITATGQRVTLRCSPRSGDLSVYWYQQSLDQGLQFLIQYYNGEERAKGNILERFSAQQFPDLHSELNLSSLELGDSALYFCASSVQGLDNTEAFFGQGTRLTVV.

This sequence joins TRBV11-2 and TRBJ2-1; a possible D gene is TRBD2 (5 bases). From germline, CDR1 is SGHAT and CDR2 FQNNGV. The germline V and J ends were trimmed by 1 base and 3 bases, with 10 bases remaining between them. The CDR3 has 15 residues. CDR3 bases: TGTGCCAGCAGCTTAGCCCCCCGGGGCTACAATGAGCAGTTCTTC. Protein product: CASSLAPRGYNEQFF.

The J gene is TRBJ2-2, the V gene TRBV9; D is undetermined. Trimming removed 0 bases from V and 1 base from J, with 7 bases in between. The CDR3 covers 15 residues. Germline loops: CDR1 SGDLS, CDR2 YYNGEE. The CDR3 bases are TGTGCCAGCAGCGTAGGTAACTTGAACACCGGGGAGCTGTTTTTT. This encodes CASSVGNLNTGELFF. Using reference TRBV9 and TRBJ2-2 for the parts outside the CDR3, the full variable domain is DSGVTQTPKHLITATGQRVTLRCSPRSGDLSVYWYQQSLDQGLQFLIQYYNGEERAKGNILERFSAQQFPDLHSELNLSSLELGDSALYFCASSVGNLNTGELFFGEGSRLTVL.

The chain recombines TRBV7-9 with TRBJ1-1; D not certain. Per germline, CDR1 SEHNR and CDR2 FQNEAQ (reference sequence). V was shortened by 5 bases and J by 6 bases, with 13 bases between the two germline ends. This CDR3 contains 13 residues. CDR3 residues: CASSPLSGAEAFF. The CDR3 bases are TGTGCCAGCAGCCCGCTGTCCGGGGCTGAAGCTTTCTTT.

The chain links TRBV6-2 or TRBV6-3 to TRBJ2-5; TRBD2 aligns across 9 bases. The CDR3 totals 11 residues. Unmatched junction bases numbered 4, after V lost 4 bases and J lost 13 bases. From germline, CDR1 is MNHEY and CDR2 SVGEGT. The DNA for the CDR3 is TGTGCCAGCAGTTGGGGGACTAGCCTGTACTTC. Amino acid sequence: CASSWGTSLYF.

This chain joins TRBV20-1 and TRBJ2-3, with 13 nucleotides matching TRBD2. Per the germline V gene, CDR1 is DFQATT and CDR2 is SNEGSKA (reference sequence). CDR3 length: 16 amino acids. V gave up 4 bases and J gave up 4 bases; unmatched junction bases: 8. Here the CDR3 reads CSAITSGRARPDTQYF. DNA for the CDR3: TGCAGTGCTATAACTAGCGGGAGGGCCCGCCCAGATACGCAGTATTTT.

The genes are TRBV27 and TRBJ1-2; 7 nucleotides align to TRBD1. The CDR3 runs 14 residues. With V trimmed by 4 bases and J by 6 bases, 8 bases remained unmatched. The germline CDR1 and CDR2 sequences are MNHEY and SMNVEV (reference sequence). DNA for the CDR3: TGTGCCAGCAGTTCCCTACAGGGGAGGGATGGCTACACCTTC. Amino acid sequence: CASSSLQGRDGYTF.

The V call is TRBV12-3 or TRBV12-4, the J call TRBJ1-2; the D gene is possibly TRBD1 (5 bases). The ends were cut back, 6 bases at V and 5 bases at J, with 19 bases in the middle. This CDR3 contains 15 residues. The CDR3 sequence: CASRYLGGSEYGYTF. The CDR3 DNA follows: TGTGCCAGCAGGTATCTCGGGGGATCTGAGTATGGCTACACCTTC.

J is TRBJ2-1 and V is TRBV7-2; 7 bases are shared with TRBD1. CDR3 size: 13 residues. With 8 bases clipped from V and 2 bases from J, the junction kept 3 bases outside the gene matches. From germline, CDR1 is SGHTA and CDR2 FQGNSA. Written as DNA, the CDR3 is TGTGCCAGCGCAGGGACAGCCTACAATGAGCAGTTCTTC. It is translated as CASAGTAYNEQFF. Drawing the rest from reference TRBV7-2 and TRBJ2-1, the complete variable domain is GAGVSQSPSNKVTEKGKDVELRCDPISGHTALYWYRQSLGQGLEFLIYFQGNSAPDKSGLPSDRFSAERTGGSVSTLTIQRTQQEDSAVYLCASAGTAYNEQFFGPGTRLTVL.

Notes on this clonotype: One end of the junction does not line up with germline, which may come from a read error. CDR3 loop: CSVRGGTSSYNEQFF. CDR3 bases: TGCAGTGTTAGAGGAGGGACTAGCTCCTACAATGAGCAGTTCTTC. J is TRBJ2-1 and V is TRBV20-1, with 8 bases aligning to TRBD2. The germline V gene encodes CDR1 DFQATT and CDR2 SNEGSKA (reference sequence). The CDR3 extends over 15 amino acids.

The chain employs TRBV20-1 and TRBJ1-1, with 7 positions matching TRBD1. CDR1 is DFQATT, CDR2 SNEGSKA, per germline (reference sequence). Trimming took 6 bases from V and 1 from J; bases not matched to a gene: 5. There are 13 residues in the CDR3. CDR3 amino acids: CSATGTANTEAFF. The CDR3 nucleotides read TGCAGTGCAACCGGGACAGCGAACACTGAAGCTTTCTTT.

This chain links TRBV4-3 with TRBJ2-7; maybe TRBD1 (6 bases). This CDR3 spans 13 amino acids. Between the trimmed V and J ends, which lost 3 bases and 2 bases, there was a span of 8 bases. CDR1 is LGHNA and CDR2 is YSLEER in the germline V gene. CDR3 amino acids: CASSHEGAYEQYF. The CDR3, as DNA: TGCGCCAGCAGCCATGAGGGGGCCTACGAGCAGTACTTC.